This T cell receptor beta chain was captured in a study of T-cell memory formation after mild COVID-19. Barcoded TCR alpha and TCR beta cDNA libraries with UMIs came from 5'RACE using constant-segment primers. In TCRdb, the 5' RACE reads were re-called with MiXCR into one record per CDR3 protein. The sample records under 35,000 distinct CDR3 sequences, roughly a sixth being singletons. Deletions cut 7 bases from V and 2 bases from J, with 14 bases between. The CDR3 runs to 14 residues. Study conclusions and caveats: Memory cells collected pre-infection included some clones that later responded, suggesting cross-reactive memory joined. Clones that contracted from day 15 to 85 were balanced CD4/CD8, while later expanders leaned CD4+. CM and EM subsets held most contracting CD4+ clones; EMRA held CD8+ ones.

This clonotype was recorded many times. Its target is unknown. This TCR derives from an adult who had mild COVID-19 (a few samples of this study predate the infection). Cell type and time point are not known. The sample comprised PBMCs or a T cell subset sorted from them (not recorded which). The chain carries TRBV12-3 or TRBV12-4 and TRBJ1-2, with a weak D call TRBD1 (5 bases). The CDR3 loop is CASIPGQMNYGYTF. The CDR3 DNA reads as TGTGCCAGCATACCGGGGCAGATGAACTATGGCTACACCTTC.